Here is one T cell receptor (beta chain) with its context. The data originate from a study of T cell responses to AZD1222 COVID-19 vaccine. Study details: Second doses at about 4 or about 12 weeks were pooled.

The germline CDR1 and CDR2 sequences are KGHSH and LQKENI. V was clipped by 3 bases and J by 10 bases, with 12 bases between them. The CDR3 contains 12 residues. The protocol was immunoSEQ multiplex PCR, while the TCRdb copy is restricted to in-frame clones and leaves out a portion. The data contain about 190,000 clones, 90% to 95% of them singletons. The sequenced sample was peripheral blood, obtained on day 0 of AZD1222 vaccination. V gene TRBV18 combines with J gene TRBJ1-2; D is unclear. The clonotype originates from an adult in good health. CDR3 sequence reads: CASSPSGSFYTF. The CDR3 DNA follows: TGTGCCAGCTCACCCAGTGGCAGCTTCTACACCTTC.